This T cell receptor beta chain comes out of a study of tumor-infiltrating lymphocytes in primary liver carcinoma. Study at large: Patients underwent resection of primary liver carcinoma.

Making TCR beta cDNA involved around 510 ng total RNA and a constant-region primer. Three nested multiplex PCR rounds, a slightly modified ARM-PCR method, built the TCR beta libraries. The two initial PCR rounds, around 11 cycles each, used TRBV1-TRBV30 forward and C-beta reverse primers. Each CDR3 protein is one row after TCRdb ran MiXCR on the multiplex PCR reads. The table shows fewer than 350,000 distinct CDR3 sequences, with roughly two thirds occurring only once. This clonotype turned up a few times. Germline trimming cut 5 bases from V and 6 bases from J; bases unmatched to any gene: 5. The CDR3 length is 15 residues. From germline, CDR1 is KGHDR and CDR2 SFDVKD. The study extracted blood RNA from unsorted whole blood and also extracted germline DNA.

Sequencing was done on a sample of peripheral blood. J is TRBJ2-1 and V is TRBV24-1, with 11 positions matching TRBD1. This TCR was recovered from a man aged 35 to 55 with primary liver carcinoma and hepatitis B virus infection. The CDR3 loop is CATSASGTGGNEQFF. In DNA, the CDR3 is TGTGCCACCAGTGCCTCCGGGACAGGGGGCAATGAGCAGTTCTTC.